Listed here are 4 T cell receptor beta chains from one sample, sequenced in a study of Graves' ophthalmopathy and Graves' hyperthyroidism. Amplified TCR beta CDR3 regions were obtained using RNA transcripts as template. RT-PCR was first run with HTBI primers, then multiplex PCR in a second round. Using its own MiXCR run on the multiplex PCR reads, TCRdb lists one record per CDR3 protein. The sample contains around 600,000 distinct CDR3 sequences, roughly 41% of which appear only once. The sequenced sample consisted of peripheral blood. These receptors were taken from an adult man with Graves' ophthalmopathy.

This chain links TRBV15 with TRBJ1-1; D uncertain. CDR3 length: 17 residues. The V end was cut by 3 bases, the J end by 5 bases, with 22 bases between. CDR1 is LNHNV, CDR2 YYDKDF, per germline (reference sequence). CDR3 in DNA: TGTGCCACCAGCAGCGGAAATCTTGGGCTGCGGGGTACTGAAGCTTTCTTT. Protein: CATSSGNLGLRGTEAFF.

V is TRBV7-3 and J is TRBJ1-2; no definite D call. CDR3 size: 14 residues. The V end lost 5 bases, the J end lost 0 bases, and 10 bases lay between the germline ends. CDR1 SGHTA and CDR2 FQGTGA come from the germline V gene. The CDR3 sequence: CASSTAGANYGYTF. In nucleotides, the CDR3 is TGTGCCAGCAGCACGGCCGGAGCTAACTATGGCTACACCTTC.

This clonotype was seen only a few times. The V gene is TRBV7-9, the J gene TRBJ2-2; 8 bases map to TRBD2. From germline, CDR1 is SEHNR and CDR2 FQNEAQ (reference sequence). The CDR3 spans 17 residues. J gave up 1 base and V 6 bases, and 10 bases lay outside the gene matches. The CDR3 reads CASRSPFTSGNTGELFF. The CDR3 DNA follows: TGTGCCAGCAGGTCCCCCTTCACTAGCGGGAACACCGGGGAGCTGTTTTTT.

V and J are TRBV7-9 and TRBJ2-2; a weak D match, TRBD1 (6 bases). CDR1 and CDR2 (germline): SEHNR, FQNEAQ (reference sequence). There are 14 residues in the CDR3. With 6 bases removed from V and 5 bases from J, the gap between germline ends came to 13 bases. The CDR3 spells CASRTIQGTGELFF. CDR3 bases: TGTGCCAGCAGAACCATACAGGGTACCGGGGAGCTGTTTTTT.